These T cell receptor beta chains were read from a single sample in a study of blood T cell repertoires in COVID-19. Assay: immunoSEQ multiplex PCR; the TCRdb copy retains only in-frame clones and omits some. The sample lists about 270,000 clones; around 83% were seen once. Sequencing was carried out using peripheral blood. These receptors were obtained from a man older than 75 with acute or convalescent COVID-19. CDR3s include the opening cysteine and the closing phenylalanine or tryptophan. D genes are given only for firm matches. Where a row states a size, it is once, few, many or the class of an expanded clone; other rows omit it.

TRBV18	-	-	TRBJ1-1	CASSPSTGFVTEAFF	TGTGCCAGCTCACCAAGTACGGGGTTTGTCACTGAAGCTTTCTTT
TRBV5-1	-	-	TRBJ1-2	CASSLDPVGGYTF	TGCGCCAGCAGCTTGGACCCGGTCGGTGGCTACACCTTC
TRBV13	-	-	TRBJ2-3	CASSTRAPGGSTQYF	TGTGCCAGCAGCACCCGTGCACCTGGGGGGTCCACGCAGTATTTT
TRBV5-6	-	-	TRBJ2-2	CASTLEGAGELFF	TGTGCCAGCACCTTAGAGGGGGCCGGGGAGCTGTTTTTT
TRBV5-1	-	-	TRBJ1-3	CASSLGPEDGNTIYF	TGCGCCAGCAGCTTGGGACCCGAGGATGGAAACACCATATATTTT
TRBV15	-	-	TRBJ1-1	CATSREYGRAGAEAFF	TGTGCCACCAGCAGAGAGTACGGCAGGGCAGGGGCTGAAGCTTTCTTT
TRBV5-1	TRBD2	-	TRBJ2-5	CASSPRLAGGLETQYF	TGCGCCAGCAGCCCACGACTAGCGGGGGGCCTAGAGACCCAGTACTTC
TRBV27	TRBD1	-	TRBJ2-7	CASSNTTGPPYEQYF	TGTGCCAGCAGTAACACGACAGGGCCCCCCTACGAGCAGTACTTC
TRBV5-6	-	-	TRBJ2-1	CASSLYRGEQFF	TGTGCCAGCAGCTTGTACCGAGGGGAGCAGTTCTTC
TRBV27	TRBD2	few	TRBJ2-1	CASSFVGRWGGNEQFF	TGTGCCAGCAGTTTCGTAGGGAGGTGGGGGGGCAATGAGCAGTTCTTC
TRBV5-1	TRBD1	-	TRBJ1-3	CASSEGAPDTIYF	TGCGCCAGCAGCGAGGGGGCGCCGGACACCATATATTTT
TRBV3-1/TRBV3-2	-	-	TRBJ2-7	CASSQGGGSYEQYF	TGTGCCAGCAGCCAAGGAGGGGGTTCCTACGAGCAGTACTTC
TRBV27	TRBD1	-	TRBJ2-2	CASSPRGSHTGELFF	TGTGCCAGCAGTCCCAGGGGGAGTCACACCGGGGAGCTGTTTTTT
TRBV6-5	-	once	TRBJ1-1	CASRPGGGTEAFF	TGTGCCAGCAGACCGGGCGGGGGCACTGAAGCTTTCTTT
TRBV5-1	TRBD1	-	TRBJ2-7	CASSTSGTGATYEQYF	TGCGCCAGCAGTACATCCGGGACAGGGGCCACCTACGAGCAGTACTTC
TRBV2	-	-	TRBJ2-7	CASSGGTLLYAEQYF	TGTGCCAGCAGTGGAGGGACACTACTATACGCCGAGCAGTACTTC
TRBV3-1/TRBV3-2	-	-	TRBJ1-4	CASSQKPGNEKLFF	TGTGCCAGCAGCCAAAAGCCAGGGAATGAAAAACTGTTTTTT
TRBV5-1	-	-	TRBJ1-1	CASSLGPPGQMNTEAFF	TGCGCCAGCAGCTTGGGACCCCCCGGACAAATGAACACTGAAGCTTTCTTT
TRBV11-2	TRBD2	-	TRBJ2-7	CASSYGLVLYEQYF	TGTGCCAGCAGCTACGGACTAGTTTTGTACGAGCAGTACTTC
TRBV5-6	-	-	TRBJ2-1	CASSLGLRGRDEQFF	TGTGCCAGCAGCTTGGGGTTGCGGGGACGCGATGAGCAGTTCTTC
TRBV7-2	TRBD1	-	TRBJ2-5	CASSSIPGQGQETQYF	TGTGCCAGCAGCTCAATTCCGGGACAGGGTCAAGAGACCCAGTACTTC
TRBV19	-	few	TRBJ2-5	CASSIVGTPQETQYF	TGTGCCAGTAGTATAGTTGGGACACCTCAAGAGACCCAGTACTTC
TRBV7-9	-	once	TRBJ1-1	CASSWTVMNTEAFF	TGTGCCAGCAGCTGGACAGTCATGAACACTGAAGCTTTCTTT
TRBV21-1	-	many	TRBJ1-1	CSTRGRGRTEAFF	TGCTCCACGAGGGGCAGGGGGCGAACTGAAGCTTTCTTT
TRBV12-3/TRBV12-4	-	-	TRBJ1-2	CASSLAQEGGYTF	TGTGCCAGCAGTTTAGCGCAGGAGGGAGGCTACACCTTC
TRBV30	-	-	TRBJ2-5	CAWCQYQETQYF	TGTGCCTGGTGTCAGTACCAAGAGACCCAGTACTTC
TRBV5-1	-	-	TRBJ2-7	CASRPGTGPPGLGAEQYF	TGCGCCAGCAGGCCCGGGACAGGGCCACCGGGACTAGGGGCAGAGCAGTACTTC
TRBV3-1/TRBV3-2	TRBD2	-	TRBJ2-5	CASSQELAGGRKTQYF	TGTGCCAGCAGCCAAGAGCTAGCGGGGGGTAGGAAGACCCAGTACTTC
TRBV27	TRBD1	-	TRBJ1-6	CATGTGSSSGSNSPLHF	TGTGCCACGGGGACAGGGAGCTCCTCGGGGTCTAATTCACCCCTCCACTTT
TRBV27	TRBD2	-	TRBJ2-7	CASSLRTSGHSYEQYF	TGTGCCAGCAGTTTAAGGACTAGCGGCCACTCCTACGAGCAGTACTTC
TRBV18	-	-	TRBJ2-2	CASSLDRLGAGELFF	TGTGCCAGCTCACTAGACAGGCTTGGCGCCGGGGAGCTGTTTTTT
TRBV3-1/TRBV3-2	TRBD2	once	TRBJ2-2	CASSQRGLALTGELFF	TGTGCCAGCAGCCAACGGGGACTAGCGCTCACCGGGGAGCTGTTTTTT
TRBV5-1	TRBD2	-	TRBJ2-7	CASSRTPGLAGGLLSYEQYF	TGCGCCAGCAGCCGAACCCCGGGACTAGCGGGAGGCCTACTCTCCTACGAGCAGTACTTC
TRBV2	TRBD1	-	TRBJ2-7	CASSEARTGVGYEQYF	TGTGCCAGCAGTGAAGCGCGGACAGGAGTGGGATACGAGCAGTACTTC
TRBV6-1	TRBD2	-	TRBJ2-5	CASSESRTRDWETQYF	TGTGCCAGCAGTGAAAGCAGGACTAGAGATTGGGAGACCCAGTACTTC
TRBV5-1	TRBD2	-	TRBJ2-7	CASSLGASGSTTTYEQYF	TGCGCCAGCAGCTTGGGAGCTAGCGGGTCCACCACGACCTACGAGCAGTACTTC
TRBV19	TRBD2	once	TRBJ2-3	CASSTQATSGGADTQYF	TGTGCCAGTAGTACCCAAGCTACTAGCGGGGGGGCGGATACGCAGTATTTT
TRBV29-1	-	-	TRBJ1-1	CSVDLSRTEAFF	TGCAGCGTTGATCTCAGTCGCACTGAAGCTTTCTTT
TRBV28	TRBD1	-	TRBJ2-7	CAGRGQGAYEQYF	TGTGCAGGCAGGGGACAGGGGGCCTACGAGCAGTACTTC
TRBV7-6	TRBD2	-	TRBJ2-1	CASSAGLAVYNEQFF	TGTGCCAGCAGCGCAGGACTAGCGGTCTACAATGAGCAGTTCTTC
TRBV6-5	TRBD1	-	TRBJ2-3	CASILRTGVPDTQYF	TGTGCCAGCATCCTAAGGACAGGGGTTCCAGATACGCAGTATTTT
TRBV11-2	-	-	TRBJ2-3	CASSLGQGGGTQYF	TGTGCCAGCAGCTTAGGCCAGGGAGGGGGTACGCAGTATTTT
TRBV2	-	-	TRBJ2-5	CASSEELVQETQYF	TGTGCCAGCAGTGAAGAATTAGTTCAAGAGACCCAGTACTTC
TRBV5-1	TRBD1	-	TRBJ1-1	CASRFTGTGQRRAFF	TGCGCCAGCAGATTTACCGGGACAGGGCAGAGGAGAGCTTTCTTT
TRBV6-1	TRBD2	-	TRBJ2-7	CASSEVGAGGTYEQYF	TGTGCCAGCAGTGAAGTAGGAGCGGGGGGAACCTACGAGCAGTACTTC
TRBV5-1	TRBD1	-	TRBJ1-4	CASSPGQRIEKLFF	TGCGCCAGCAGCCCGGGACAGCGCATTGAAAAACTGTTTTTT